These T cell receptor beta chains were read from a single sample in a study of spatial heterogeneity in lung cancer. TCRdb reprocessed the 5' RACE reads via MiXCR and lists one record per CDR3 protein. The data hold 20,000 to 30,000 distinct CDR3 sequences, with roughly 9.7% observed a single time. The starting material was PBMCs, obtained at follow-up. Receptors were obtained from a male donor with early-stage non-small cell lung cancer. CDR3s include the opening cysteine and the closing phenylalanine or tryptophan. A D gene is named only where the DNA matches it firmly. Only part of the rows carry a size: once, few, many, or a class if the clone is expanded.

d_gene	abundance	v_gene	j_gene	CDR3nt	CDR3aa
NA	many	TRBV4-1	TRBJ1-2	TGCGCCAGCAGCCAAGATGAAAGGGCAGCTAACTATGGCTACACCTTC	CASSQDERAANYGYTF
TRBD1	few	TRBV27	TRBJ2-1	TGTGCCAGCAGATTTGGGACAGGGGGAGATGAGCAGTTCTTC	CASRFGTGGDEQFF
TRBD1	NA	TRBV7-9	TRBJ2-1	TGTGCCAGCAGGCCCAGCCCAGGGGGCAATGAGCAGTTCTTC	CASRPSPGGNEQFF
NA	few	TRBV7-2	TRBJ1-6	TGTGCCAGCAGCTTTTATAACTATAATTCACCCCTCCACTTT	CASSFYNYNSPLHF
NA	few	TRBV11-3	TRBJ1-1	TGTGCCAGCAGCTTATATGAGAACACTGAAGCTTTCTTT	CASSLYENTEAFF
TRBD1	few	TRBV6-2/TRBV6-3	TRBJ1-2	TGTGCCAGCAGCACAGGGGCGAAAGGCTACACCTTC	CASSTGAKGYTF
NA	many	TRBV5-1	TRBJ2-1	TGCGCCAGCAGCTTGGGAGGGCGAAACGATGAGCAGTTCTTC	CASSLGGRNDEQFF
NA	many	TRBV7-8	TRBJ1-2	TGTGCCAGCAGCTACCGCACGCCGAGCCATGGCTACACCTTC	CASSYRTPSHGYTF
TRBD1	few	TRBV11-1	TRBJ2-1	TGTGCCAGCAGCTTAGCCCTCGGACAGGGGGCAAATGAGCAGTTCTTC	CASSLALGQGANEQFF
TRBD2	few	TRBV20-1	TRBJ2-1	TGCAGTGCCCTAGAGTTCGGGGGGGCCGAGAATGAGCAGTTCTTC	CSALEFGGAENEQFF
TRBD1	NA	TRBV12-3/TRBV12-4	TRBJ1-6	TGTGCCAGCAGTTCGGACAGGGGGTATAATTCACCCCTCCACTTT	CASSSDRGYNSPLHF
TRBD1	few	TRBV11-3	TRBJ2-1	TGTGCCAGCAGTCCAACAGGGGGTGAGCAGTTCTTC	CASSPTGGEQFF
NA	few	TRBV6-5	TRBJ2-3	TGTGCCAGCAGTTACTCATACAGCAGTTCCACAGATACGCAGTATTTT	CASSYSYSSSTDTQYF
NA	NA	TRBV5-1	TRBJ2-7	TGCGCCAGCAGCTTGGTGGCGGGGAGCTCCTACGAGCAGTACTTC	CASSLVAGSSYEQYF
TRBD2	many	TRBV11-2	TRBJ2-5	TGTGCCAGCAGCTCGAAGAGGACTAGCGGGGCGGAGACCCAGTACTTC	CASSSKRTSGAETQYF
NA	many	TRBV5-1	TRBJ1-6	TGCGCCAGCAGCTTGGCCCCAGAGGATACTTCACCCCTCCACTTT	CASSLAPEDTSPLHF
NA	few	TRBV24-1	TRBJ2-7	TGTGCCACCAGTGACCCCGGGGGCTCACGCTACGAGCAGTACTTC	CATSDPGGSRYEQYF
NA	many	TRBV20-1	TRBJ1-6	TGCAGTGCTAGAGCTAGAGGGAGAGGGTTAGATAATTCACCCCTCCACTTT	CSARARGRGLDNSPLHF
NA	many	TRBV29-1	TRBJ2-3	TGCAGCGTGGCTAAGACAGATACGCAGTATTTT	CSVAKTDTQYF
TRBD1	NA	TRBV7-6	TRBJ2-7	TGTGCCAGCAGCGTAGGGACAGGATACGAGCAGTACTTC	CASSVGTGYEQYF
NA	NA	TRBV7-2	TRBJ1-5	TGTGCCAGCAGCCTCCAGGTTGATAGCAATCAGCCCCAGCATTTT	CASSLQVDSNQPQHF
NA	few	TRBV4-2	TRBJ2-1	TGTGCCAGCAGCCAAGATGGGGGATCCTACAATGAGCAGTTCTTC	CASSQDGGSYNEQFF
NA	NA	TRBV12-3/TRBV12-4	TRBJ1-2	TGTGCCAGCAGTCCCCAGGGAGGGGTCTATGGCTACACCTTC	CASSPQGGVYGYTF
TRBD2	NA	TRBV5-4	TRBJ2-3	TGTGCCAGCAGCTCTTGGACTAGCGCCACAGATACGCAGTATTTT	CASSSWTSATDTQYF
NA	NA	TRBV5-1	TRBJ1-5	TGCGCCAGCAGATTCGACCCGGGCCAGCCCCAGCATTTT	CASRFDPGQPQHF
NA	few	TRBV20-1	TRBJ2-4	TGCAGTGCTAGGCCTCCTCAGTGGCAAAACATTCAGTACTTC	CSARPPQWQNIQYF
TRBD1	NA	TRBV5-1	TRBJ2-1	TGCGCCAGCGGGGGACAGGGCGGGGACAATGAGCAGTTCTTC	CASGGQGGDNEQFF
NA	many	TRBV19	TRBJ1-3	TGTGCCACTGGAGCCAACCCCACACCTGGAAACACCATATATTTT	CATGANPTPGNTIYF
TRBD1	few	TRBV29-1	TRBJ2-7	TGCAGCGTATCCGGACAGGCAGGATCCTACGAGCAGTACTTC	CSVSGQAGSYEQYF
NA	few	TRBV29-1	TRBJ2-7	TGCAGCGCCTGGGACACCGGATCCTACGAGCAGTACTTC	CSAWDTGSYEQYF
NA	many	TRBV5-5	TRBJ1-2	TGTGCCAGCAGCTCTAGGACCCTTTCTAACTATGGCTACACCTTC	CASSSRTLSNYGYTF
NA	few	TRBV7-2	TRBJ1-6	TGTGCCAGCAGCCCTTCACGGGGGAATACTTCACCCCTCCACTTT	CASSPSRGNTSPLHF
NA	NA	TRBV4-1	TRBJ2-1	TGCGCCAGCAGCCAAGATCAGGCAACGTACAATGAGCAGTTCTTC	CASSQDQATYNEQFF
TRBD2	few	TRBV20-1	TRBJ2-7	TGCAGTGCTAGAGGGAGCGGGGGCCCTTTTAACGAGCAGTACTTC	CSARGSGGPFNEQYF
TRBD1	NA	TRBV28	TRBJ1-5	TGTGCCAGCCATCTACAGGGGAGCAATCAGCCCCAGCATTTT	CASHLQGSNQPQHF
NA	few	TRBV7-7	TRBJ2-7	TGTGCCAGCAGCCGCTATCCCGGCTACGAGCAGTACTTC	CASSRYPGYEQYF
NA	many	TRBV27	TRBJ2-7	TGTGCCAGCAGTTATGGGGGAGCCTACGAGCAGTACTTC	CASSYGGAYEQYF
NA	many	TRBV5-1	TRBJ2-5	TGCGCCAGCAGCCAACCCGGGACACCGGGAGAGACCCAGTACTTC	CASSQPGTPGETQYF
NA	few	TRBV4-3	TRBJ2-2	TGCGCCAGCAGCCAGGTTACCGGGGAGCTGTTTTTT	CASSQVTGELFF
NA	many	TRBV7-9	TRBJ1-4	TGTGCCAGCAGTCCCGAAAAACTGTTTTTT	CASSPEKLFF
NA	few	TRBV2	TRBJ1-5	TGTGCCAGCAATAGGAGGGCAGATCGTCGACCCCAGCATTTT	CASNRRADRRPQHF
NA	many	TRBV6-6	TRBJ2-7	TGTGCCAGCAGCCAGGACACCCCGGAAGAGCAGTACTTC	CASSQDTPEEQYF
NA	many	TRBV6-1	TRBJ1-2	TGTGCCAGCTCCATTGCAACAGGGTTTGGCTATGGCTACACCTTC	CASSIATGFGYGYTF
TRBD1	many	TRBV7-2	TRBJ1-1	TGTGCCAGCAGCTTAGGTGGCCACAGGGGATCCACTGAAGCTTTCTTT	CASSLGGHRGSTEAFF
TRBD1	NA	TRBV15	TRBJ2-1	TGTGCCACCAGCTCCCCCCCAGGGACAGGAGACCCCCATGAGCAGTTCTTC	CATSSPPGTGDPHEQFF
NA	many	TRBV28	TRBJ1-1	TGTGCCAGCAGTTTTTGGGGGCCAGGAACTGAAGCTTTCTTT	CASSFWGPGTEAFF
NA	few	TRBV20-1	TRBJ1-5	TGCAGTGCTAGGAGGCTGCAGCTCAATAGCAATCAGCCCCAGCATTTT	CSARRLQLNSNQPQHF
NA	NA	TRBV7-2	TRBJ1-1	TGTGCCAGCAGCTTAGAGAAGAACACTGAAGCTTTCTTT	CASSLEKNTEAFF
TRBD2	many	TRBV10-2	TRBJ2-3	TGCGCCAGCAGGCAGCTAGCGGGGGGTAGCACAGATACGCAGTATTTT	CASRQLAGGSTDTQYF
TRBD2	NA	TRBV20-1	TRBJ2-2	TGCAGTGCGCAGACTAGCGGGGGGGCGGACACCGGGGAGCTGTTTTTT	CSAQTSGGADTGELFF
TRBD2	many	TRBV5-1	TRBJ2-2	TGCGCCAGCAGCTTGCGGAGCGGGGCCAACACCGGGGAGCTGTTTTTT	CASSLRSGANTGELFF
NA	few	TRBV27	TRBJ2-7	TGTGCCAGCAGTTTTTCCCATCCCGCTCAGACCCGGCCGGACGAGCAGTACTTC	CASSFSHPAQTRPDEQYF
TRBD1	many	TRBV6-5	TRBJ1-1	TGTGCCAGCAGTTACTCCGGGACAGGGGTCCGATGGGACACTGAAGCTTTCTTT	CASSYSGTGVRWDTEAFF